This entry features one T cell receptor (beta chain) sequence. Its specificity is unknown. The CDR3 loop spans 12 amino acids. Trimming pared 7 bases from V and 5 bases from J, leaving 11 bases between. The germline V gene has CDR1 SQVTM and CDR2 ANQGSEA. This sample was taken from a study of CD8 T cells in Susac syndrome. Across the whole study: Sequenced Susac syndrome patients included over 5 with clinically active disease and eight in remission.

It was with random hexamers that about 0.45 to 1 ug RNA was reverse transcribed. TCRdb re-called the immunoSEQ multiplex PCR reads through MiXCR, storing one row per CDR3 protein. The table records under 300,000 distinct CDR3 sequences, 95% to 97% of them present only once. Sequencing targeted TCR beta in blood CD8+ and CD4+ T cells. Both CD4+ and CD8+ T cells were negatively isolated, and TEMRA cells underwent FACS enrichment. Whole-study findings and limits: Where Susac syndrome CD4+ T cell repertoires were concerned, no clonal expansion was evident.

This TCR came from a human donor with Susac syndrome. Sequencing input: CD4+ T cells from PBMCs. This chain links TRBV29-1 with TRBJ2-2; D is unresolved. The chain's CDR3 is CSGGSETGELFF. The CDR3 DNA follows: TGCAGCGGTGGCAGTGAGACCGGGGAGCTGTTTTTT.